The clone carrying this T cell receptor beta chain appeared many times. The data were obtained in a study of blood T cells in healthy people across ages. Study-level background: About one barcoded TCR beta cDNA was captured per two T cells.

Through a sample-barcoded 5' primer and a J-beta primer mix, a second PCR was run for 7 to 11 cycles. From the 5' RACE reads, TCRdb called clonotypes with MiXCR, one entry per CDR3 protein. The sample shows about 1.6 million distinct CDR3 sequences, about 35% of them seen only once. Isolation per sample recovered at least 6 million PBMCs. This TCR was sampled from a woman in her twenties or thirties in good health. The sequencing sample was made of blood.

The CDR3 sequence is CSVTGQGTSGPYEQYF. The CDR3 region has the DNA TGCAGCGTGACGGGACAGGGGACTAGCGGGCCCTACGAGCAGTACTTC. This chain connects TRBV29-1 to TRBJ2-7, with 12 bases lining up with TRBD2. Losses at the gene ends were 6 bases for V and 2 bases for J; bases not matched to a gene: 11. Germline V CDR1 and CDR2: SQVTM, ANQGSEA. The CDR3 totals 16 residues.